A single sample is the source of the 8 T cell receptor beta chains below, sequenced in a study of T cells in Graves' hyperthyroidism and ophthalmopathy. TCR beta CDR3 regions were amplified from RNA transcripts. Carried out on the TCR CDR3, a first-round RT-PCR used the HTBI primer set. TCRdb reanalysed the multiplex PCR reads using MiXCR and keeps one entry per CDR3 protein. The repertoire holds fewer than 650,000 distinct CDR3 sequences, with roughly 14% as singletons. Sequenced input: blood. These receptors came from a woman between 25 and 40 years old with Graves' hyperthyroidism that later progressed to Graves' ophthalmopathy.

This chain links TRBV24-1 with TRBJ2-7; possible D gene TRBD2, 7 bases. V shed 8 bases and J shed 1 base, with 11 bases lying between them. Germline loops: CDR1 KGHDR, CDR2 SFDVKD. This CDR3 contains 13 residues. The CDR3 bases are TGTGCCACCAAGGGGGAGGGGTCCTACGAGCAGTACTTC. Amino acid sequence: CATKGEGSYEQYF.

This clonotype was recorded many times. For the CDR3, the DNA is TGTGCCAGCAGTGGGGGGGTGGGACTGGAAGCCTACGAGCAGTACTTC. This sequence encodes CASSGGVGLEAYEQYF. The chain joins TRBV2 to TRBJ2-7, with D possibly being TRBD2 (6 bases). Germline CDR1 and CDR2: SNHLY and FYNNEI. The V end was cut by 4 bases, the J end by 2 bases, with 18 bases between. This CDR3 is 16 amino acids long.

V usage is TRBV7-6 and J usage is TRBJ2-5, with 10 nucleotides matching TRBD2. This CDR3 is 15 amino acids long. V was pared by 2 bases and J by 4 bases, with 4 bases of the junction left unmatched. CDR1 is SGHVS, CDR2 FNYEAQ, per germline. The CDR3 DNA sequence: TGTGCCAGCAGCTTAATGGCTAGCGGGGGAGAGACCCAGTACTTC. Translated: CASSLMASGGETQYF.

The chain recombines TRBV2 with TRBJ1-5; D uncertain. CDR1 is SNHLY and CDR2 is FYNNEI in the germline V gene. With 6 bases removed from V and 7 bases from J, the gap between germline ends came to 16 bases. CDR3 length: 14 residues. The CDR3 DNA is TGTGCCAGCAGACCGGAGGACTGGTACCAGCCCCAGCATTTT. It is translated as CASRPEDWYQPQHF.

There are many counts of this clonotype. This chain joins TRBV7-6 and TRBJ2-2, with D possibly being TRBD2 (5 bases). The germline gives CDR1 SGHVS, CDR2 FNYEAQ. There are 14 residues in the CDR3. V lost 6 bases and J 6 bases, leaving 14 bases between the germline ends. The CDR3, as DNA: TGTGCCAGCAGAAACACACTCGGGGCCGGGGAGCTGTTTTTT. This codes for CASRNTLGAGELFF.

V usage is TRBV6-2 or TRBV6-3 and J usage is TRBJ2-7; D gene uncertain. The germline V and J ends were trimmed by 4 bases and 2 bases, with 6 bases remaining between them. Germline V gene data show CDR1 as MNHEY and CDR2 as SVGEGT. The CDR3 totals 12 residues. This chain's CDR3 is CASSFTTYEQYF. DNA of the CDR3: TGTGCCAGCAGTTTCACTACCTACGAGCAGTACTTC.

In this sample, this clonotype turned up many times. The chain joins TRBV7-9 to TRBJ1-5; D is possibly TRBD1 (5 bases). Per the germline V gene, CDR1 is SEHNR and CDR2 is FQNEAQ (reference sequence). The V end was cut by 4 bases, the J end by 7 bases, with 20 bases between. The length of the CDR3 is 16 residues. The CDR3: CASSSDHRLEGQPQHF. The CDR3 region has the DNA TGTGCCAGCAGCTCCGACCACAGGCTCGAAGGGCAGCCCCAGCATTTT.

At least ten counts were recorded for this clonotype. This chain connects TRBV24-1 to TRBJ1-5; 10 positions match TRBD1. The length of the CDR3 is 16 residues. Trimming cost V 4 bases and J 1 base; bases outside gene matches: 3. CDR1 is KGHDR, CDR2 SFDVKD, per germline. The CDR3 is CATSDRTGGSNQPQHF. The CDR3 DNA reads TGTGCCACCAGTGACCGGACAGGGGGAAGCAATCAGCCCCAGCATTTT.